A single T cell receptor beta chain is shown here with its context. Its antigen target is currently unknown. Base qualities are not at hand, and no much larger clone is one base apart. The source of the sample is a study of neoadjuvant nivolumab and ipilimumab in lung cancer (dated by TCRdb to the early 2020s). Turning to the overall study: Intravenous nivolumab was dosed at 3 mg/kg on days 1, 15 and 29, and in the combination arm ipilimumab 1 mg/kg was added on day 1 only. The primary trial endpoint was the major pathologic response (MPR) rate in the intention-to-treat population in each study arm. A total of around 45 patients with operable NSCLC were treated in the trial, with approximately 23 randomized to nivolumab monotherapy and about 21 randomized to nivolumab plus ipilimumab. TCR repertoires were compared between pretherapy (baseline) peripheral blood and tumors resected at surgery after neoadjuvant immune checkpoint blockade. Seven patients had matched pretherapy and resected tumor pairs analyzed, with four treated with nivolumab and three with nivolumab plus ipilimumab. Summary of the overall study and its limitations: Greater TCR richness and clonality were observed in resected tumors than in tumor-adjacent uninvolved lung, and increases were observed in more dual-therapy-treated tumors. A small number of samples underwent TCR sequencing. There was no significant correlation between TCR clonality and pathologic tumor regression, and just a single major-pathologic-response sample was available for the clonality-regression analysis. TCR richness in pretherapy blood showed a positive correlation with richness in tumors resected after neoadjuvant therapy (Spearman R of about 0.82). From pretherapy to surgery, increases in tumor T-cell richness and clonality were observed in three of three dual-therapy tumors but in only two of four nivolumab-treated tumors.

The label giving this sample's time point can be read as: pretherapy, before neoadjuvant immune checkpoint inhibitors. The samples were taken from NEOSTAR, a phase 2 randomized trial in operable NSCLC that tested neoadjuvant nivolumab or nivolumab plus ipilimumab, followed by surgery. The library came from the immunoSEQ multiplex PCR assay. The source study handled its data this way. Repertoires were summarized in terms of richness and clonality, and significantly expanded and contracted clones between pre- and post-therapy samples were identified. The clones in this table, taken by TCRdb from immuneACCESS, are in-frame only. Not every clone is retained; where verified, under half of the shortfall comes from an unresolved V gene, and the cause of the rest is unknown. The V and J calls and clone size are taken from that table; D and trimming were inferred from the DNA. Counted in this sample were tens of thousands of clones; roughly 90% of them appeared once. The ten top clones hold about 3.5% of the sample.

According to the germline V gene, CDR1 reads SGHVS and CDR2 reads FQNEAQ. From cysteine to phenylalanine, the CDR3 is 17 amino acids long. The read is trimmed to its CDR3 DNA, 51 bases read in frame from base 1. V loses 5 bases of germline sequence and J loses 1 base, and the interval between the two ends is 20 bases. Sequencing used blood, obtained before neoadjuvant nivolumab, alone or with ipilimumab. This clonotype was obtained from an adult with non-small cell lung cancer. Some clones in this sample may be carry-over from other donors' samples. The chain was built from TRBV7-8 and TRBJ1-1, with TRBD1 perhaps the D gene, on 5 matching bases. The nucleotide sequence is given as TGTGCCAGCAGCCACTGGGGGGGGTTCCAACGGAACACTGAAGCTTTCTTT. This yields the protein CASSHWGGFQRNTEAFF.